This record concerns one T cell receptor beta chain sequence. This sample is drawn from a study of blood T cell repertoires in COVID-19. About the research overall: Acute and convalescent COVID-19 samples came from the United States, Italy and Spain.

CDR3 size: 14 residues. Looked up from germline, CDR1 is SGHAT and CDR2 is FQNNGV. V was pared by 3 bases and J by 0 bases, with 8 bases between. Clones were sequenced by immunoSEQ multiplex PCR, and TCRdb holds only the in-frame ones, with some missing. The profile covers about 100,000 clones, with less than 85% appearing a single time and roughly 8.2% taken by the ten largest. Sequencing input: peripheral blood. The source is a man aged 45-65 years who had recovered from COVID-19. The chain employs TRBV11-2 and TRBJ1-1; D gene uncertain. This chain's CDR3 is CASSFPLLNTEAFF. CDR3 bases: TGTGCCAGCAGCTTCCCTCTTTTGAACACTGAAGCTTTCTTT.